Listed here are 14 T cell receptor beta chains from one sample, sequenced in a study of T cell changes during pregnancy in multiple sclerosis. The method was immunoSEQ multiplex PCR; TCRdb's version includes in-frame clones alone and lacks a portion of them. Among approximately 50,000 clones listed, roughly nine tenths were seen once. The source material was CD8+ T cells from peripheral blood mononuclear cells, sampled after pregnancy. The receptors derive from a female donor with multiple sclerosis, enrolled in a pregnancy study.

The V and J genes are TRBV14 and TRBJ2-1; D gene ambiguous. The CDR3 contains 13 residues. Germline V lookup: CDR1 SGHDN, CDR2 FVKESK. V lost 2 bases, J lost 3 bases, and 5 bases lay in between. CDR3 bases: TGTGCCAGCAGCCAATCTCTCTACAATGAGCAGTTCTTC. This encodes CASSQSLYNEQFF.

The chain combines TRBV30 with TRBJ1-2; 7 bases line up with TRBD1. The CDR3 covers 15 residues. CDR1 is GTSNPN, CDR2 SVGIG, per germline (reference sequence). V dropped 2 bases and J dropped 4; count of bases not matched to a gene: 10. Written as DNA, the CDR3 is TGTGCCTGGAGTTTCCAGACAGGGCGCGGCTATGGCTACACCTTC. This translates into CAWSFQTGRGYGYTF.

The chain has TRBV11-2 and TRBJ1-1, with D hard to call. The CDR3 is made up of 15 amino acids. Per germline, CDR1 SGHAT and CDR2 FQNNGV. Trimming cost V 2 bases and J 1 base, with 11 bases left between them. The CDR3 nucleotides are TGTGCCAGCAGCTTACAACTTTCTTCGAACACTGAAGCTTTCTTT. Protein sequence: CASSLQLSSNTEAFF. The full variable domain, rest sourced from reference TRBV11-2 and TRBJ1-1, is EAGVAQSPRYKIIEKRQSVAFWCNPISGHATLYWYQQILGQGPKLLIQFQNNGVVDDSQLPKDRFSAERLKGVDSTLKIQPAKLEDSAVYLCASSLQLSSNTEAFFGQGTRLTVV.

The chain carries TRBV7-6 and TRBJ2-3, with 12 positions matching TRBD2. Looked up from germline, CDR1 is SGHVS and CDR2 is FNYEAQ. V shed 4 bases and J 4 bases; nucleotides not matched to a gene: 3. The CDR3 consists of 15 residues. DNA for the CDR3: TGTGCCAGCAGCTGGACTAGCGGGATCCCAGATACGCAGTATTTT. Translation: CASSWTSGIPDTQYF.

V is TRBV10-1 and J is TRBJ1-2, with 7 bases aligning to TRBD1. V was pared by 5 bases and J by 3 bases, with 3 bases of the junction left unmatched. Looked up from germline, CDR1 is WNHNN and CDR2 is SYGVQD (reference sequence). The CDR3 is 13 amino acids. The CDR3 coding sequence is TGCGCCAGCAGTCCCGGGACAGACTATGGCTACACCTTC. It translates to CASSPGTDYGYTF.

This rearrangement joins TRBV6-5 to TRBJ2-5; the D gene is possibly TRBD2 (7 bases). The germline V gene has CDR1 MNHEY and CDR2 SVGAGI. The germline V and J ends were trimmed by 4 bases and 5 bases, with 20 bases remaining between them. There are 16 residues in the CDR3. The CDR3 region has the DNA TGTGCCAGCAGTTTCCAAACCTTGGGCGGGGGCGAGACCCAGTACTTC. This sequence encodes CASSFQTLGGGETQYF.

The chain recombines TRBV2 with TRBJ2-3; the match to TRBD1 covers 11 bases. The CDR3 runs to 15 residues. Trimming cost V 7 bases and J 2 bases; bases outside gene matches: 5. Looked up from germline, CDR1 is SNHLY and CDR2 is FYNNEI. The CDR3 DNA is TGTGCCAGCATGTGGACAGGGGGCGACACAGATACGCAGTATTTT. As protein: CASMWTGGDTDTQYF.

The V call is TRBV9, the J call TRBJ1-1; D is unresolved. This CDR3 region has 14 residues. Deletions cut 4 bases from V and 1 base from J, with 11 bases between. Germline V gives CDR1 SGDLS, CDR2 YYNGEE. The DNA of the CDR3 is TGTGCCAGCAGCTCCCGCTCGGGGAACACTGAAGCTTTCTTT. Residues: CASSSRSGNTEAFF. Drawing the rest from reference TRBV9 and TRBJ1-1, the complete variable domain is DSGVTQTPKHLITATGQRVTLRCSPRSGDLSVYWYQQSLDQGLQFLIQYYNGEERAKGNILERFSAQQFPDLHSELNLSSLELGDSALYFCASSSRSGNTEAFFGQGTRLTVV.

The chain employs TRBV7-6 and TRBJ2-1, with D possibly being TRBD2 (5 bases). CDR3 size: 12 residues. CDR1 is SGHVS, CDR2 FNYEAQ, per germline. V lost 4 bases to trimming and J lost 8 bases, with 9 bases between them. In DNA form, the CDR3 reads TGTGCCAGCAGCTCTAGCTCCGATGAGCAGTTCTTC. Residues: CASSSSSDEQFF.

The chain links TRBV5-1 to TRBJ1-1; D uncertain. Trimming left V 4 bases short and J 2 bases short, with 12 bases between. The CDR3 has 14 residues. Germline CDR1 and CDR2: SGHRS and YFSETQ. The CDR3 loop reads CASSPPRANTEAFF. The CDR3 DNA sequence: TGCGCCAGCAGCCCCCCGAGGGCCAACACTGAAGCTTTCTTT.

The CDR3 sequence: CASSVDATGKETEAFF. CDR3 DNA sequence: TGTGCCAGCAGCGTAGATGCCACAGGGAAGGAAACTGAAGCTTTCTTT. V is TRBV9 and J is TRBJ1-1, with a tentative D call TRBD1 (6 bases). Germline CDR1 reads SGDLS; CDR2 reads YYNGEE. V lost 0 bases, J lost 5 bases, and 17 bases lay in between. This CDR3 has 16 amino acids.

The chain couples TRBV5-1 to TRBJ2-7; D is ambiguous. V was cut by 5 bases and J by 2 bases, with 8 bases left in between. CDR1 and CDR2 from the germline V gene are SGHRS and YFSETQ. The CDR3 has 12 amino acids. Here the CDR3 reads CASSPPTYEQYF. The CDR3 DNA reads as TGCGCCAGCAGTCCGCCTACCTACGAGCAGTACTTC.

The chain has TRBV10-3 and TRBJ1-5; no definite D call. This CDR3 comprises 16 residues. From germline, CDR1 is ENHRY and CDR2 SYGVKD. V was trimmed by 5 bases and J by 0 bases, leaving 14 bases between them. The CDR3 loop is CAISSWVPGSNQPQHF. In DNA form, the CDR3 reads TGTGCCATCAGTTCCTGGGTCCCAGGTAGCAATCAGCCCCAGCATTTT.

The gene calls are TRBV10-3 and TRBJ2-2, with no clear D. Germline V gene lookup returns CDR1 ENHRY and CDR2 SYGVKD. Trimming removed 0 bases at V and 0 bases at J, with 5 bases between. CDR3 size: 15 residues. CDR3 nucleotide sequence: TGTGCCATCAGTGAGTCACAGTCGAACACCGGGGAGCTGTTTTTT. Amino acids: CAISESQSNTGELFF.